Below, one TCR beta chain is given with its context. This record comes from a study of cytomegalovirus exposure and HLA in healthy donors. Study overall: The roughly 120 validation repertoires, a later analysis reported, used the same platform as the 550 to 700 repertoires from the first cohort.

Measured with immunoSEQ multiplex PCR; TCRdb has only the in-frame clones, and not every one. In the table there are about 190,000 clones, approximately 84% of which are singletons. Germline loops: CDR1 LNHDA, CDR2 SQIVND (reference sequence). Between the trimmed V and J ends, which lost 5 bases and 2 bases, there was a span of 10 bases. The length of the CDR3 is 13 residues. The receptor was isolated from a man younger than 35 in good health and CMV-seropositive. This chain connects TRBV19 to TRBJ2-7, with D unresolved. Sequencing was carried out using PBMCs. The CDR3 region has the DNA TGTGCCAGTAGTGAAAGCTCGACCTACGAGCAGTACTTC. It specifies CASSESSTYEQYF.